This T cell receptor (beta chain) originates from a study of T cell responses to AZD1222 COVID-19 vaccine. The overall study: Timing groups of about 4 and about 12 weeks for second doses were pooled.

This CDR3 has 14 residues. Trimming took 11 bases from V and 0 from J, leaving 16 bases between them. Germline lookup yields CDR1 MNHEY and CDR2 SVGAGI. Libraries were prepared by immunoSEQ multiplex PCR; TCRdb keeps only in-frame clonotypes and omits some of them. The sample consists of some 140,000 clones, roughly 90% of them appearing once. The source is an adult in good health. Sequenced here: peripheral blood, sampled on day 0 of AZD1222 vaccination. This sequence joins TRBV6-5 and TRBJ1-1; unclear D gene. The CDR3 coding sequence is TGTGCCCTGACGAGCCCCCTCATGAACACTGAAGCTTTCTTT. Translation gives CALTSPLMNTEAFF.